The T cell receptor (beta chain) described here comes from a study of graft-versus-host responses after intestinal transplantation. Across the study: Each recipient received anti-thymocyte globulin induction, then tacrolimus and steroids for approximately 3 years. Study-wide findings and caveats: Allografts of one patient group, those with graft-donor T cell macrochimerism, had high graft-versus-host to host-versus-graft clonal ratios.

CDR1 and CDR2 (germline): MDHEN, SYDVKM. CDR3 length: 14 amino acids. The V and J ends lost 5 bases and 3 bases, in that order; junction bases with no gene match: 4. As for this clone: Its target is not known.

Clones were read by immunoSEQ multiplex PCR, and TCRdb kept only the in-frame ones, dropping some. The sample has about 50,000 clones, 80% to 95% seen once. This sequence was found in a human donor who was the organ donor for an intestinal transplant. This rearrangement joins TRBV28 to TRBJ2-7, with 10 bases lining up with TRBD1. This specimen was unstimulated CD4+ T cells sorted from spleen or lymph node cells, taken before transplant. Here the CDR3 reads CASSPWTGGYEQYF. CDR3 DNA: TGTGCCAGCAGTCCCTGGACAGGGGGCTACGAGCAGTACTTC.